This TCR beta chain was found in a study of T cell repertoires in cytomegalovirus infection. About the research overall: In the study, CMV epitopes included recently identified HLA-C-restricted and well-studied HLA-B-restricted ones. Carrying CMV and the relevant HLA type showed in public TCR beta signatures. Study outcomes and limitations: Dominant in the ex vivo response were TCR beta clonotypes restricted by HLA-C and specific for CMV. Public TCR beta family frequency separated CMV-and-HLA carriers, including in an independent cohort.

In the case of this clonotype: Its target is unknown.

The ends lost 4 bases at V and 6 bases at J; junction bases unmatched: 11. In germline, CDR1 is SGHTA, CDR2 FQGTGA. The CDR3 runs to 16 residues. Each CDR3 protein gets one entry after TCRdb re-called the reads with MiXCR. The profile shows 750,000 to 950,000 distinct CDR3 sequences, 29% of them singletons. The TCR sequence derives from a human donor in good health (CMV status not recorded). Some clones in this sample may be carry-over from other donors' samples. This specimen consisted of cultured CD8+ T cells from PBMCs, obtained from culture after CMV antigen stimulation. V gene TRBV7-3 combines with J gene TRBJ2-1, with 8 bases lining up with TRBD1. CDR3 amino acids: CASSSGDRSPPNEQFF. In nucleotides, the CDR3 is TGTGCCAGCAGCTCAGGGGACAGGAGCCCCCCCAATGAGCAGTTCTTC.